The 12 T cell receptor beta chains presented below share a single source sample, sequenced in a study of blood T cell repertoires in COVID-19. The repertoire was sequenced with immunoSEQ multiplex PCR; TCRdb's copy has only in-frame clones and lacks some. The sample consists of 160,000 or so clones, roughly 90% of them appearing once. Sequencing was carried out using PBMCs or T cells enriched from blood (not recorded which). The receptors come from a woman in her 50s who had recovered from COVID-19.

V and J are TRBV3-1 (or the pseudogene TRBV3-2) and TRBJ2-6; 7 bases match TRBD1. The CDR3 has 17 amino acids. Germline assignment: CDR1 LGHDT and CDR2 YNNKEL (reference sequence). Trimming cost V 4 bases and J 1 base; bases outside gene matches: 7. Here the CDR3 DNA reads TGTGCCAGCAGCCCGGGAAGGGGGCAGTCTGGGGCCAACGTCCTGACTTTC. Protein: CASSPGRGQSGANVLTF.

This clone occurred once. The rearrangement joins TRBV9 to TRBJ2-5; tentative D call: TRBD2 (5 bases). The germline gives CDR1 SGDLS, CDR2 YYNGEE. The CDR3 covers 13 residues. Trimming removed 4 bases from V and 5 bases from J, with 12 bases in between. The CDR3 sequence: CASSMRVQETQYF. CDR3 nucleotides: TGTGCCAGCAGCATGAGGGTCCAGGAGACCCAGTACTTC.

The chain combines TRBV4-3 with TRBJ2-2, with D maybe TRBD1 (7 bases). CDR1 LGHNA and CDR2 YSLEER come from the germline V gene. Trimming removed 4 bases at V and 8 bases at J, with 26 bases between. This CDR3 has 18 residues. DNA of the CDR3: TGCGCCAGCAGCCCAGGGCCCCGGGGGACAGCCGTAGGGGGGGAGCTGTTTTTT. This sequence encodes CASSPGPRGTAVGGELFF.

The gene calls are TRBV7-9 and TRBJ1-6, with a weak D call TRBD1 (5 bases). Per the germline V gene, CDR1 is SEHNR and CDR2 is FQNEAQ (reference sequence). The CDR3 sequence is 14 residues long. V was pared by 3 bases and J by 10 bases, with 13 bases between. Written as DNA, the CDR3 is TGTGCCAGCAGCTTGGCGGCAGGGAGGTCACCCCTCCACTTT. It translates to CASSLAAGRSPLHF.

The chain combines TRBV5-4 with TRBJ2-3; a weak D match, TRBD1 (7 bases). V lost 7 bases and J 3 bases, leaving 21 bases between the germline ends. The length of the CDR3 is 16 residues. CDR1 is SGHNT and CDR2 is YYREEE in the germline V gene (reference sequence). The DNA of the CDR3 is TGTGCCAGCCGCCCAGCCCAACAGGGGAGGACAGATACGCAGTATTTT. This sequence encodes CASRPAQQGRTDTQYF.

The CDR3 loop reads CASSLGGQNYEQYF. In nucleotides, the CDR3 is TGTGCCAGCAGCTTGGGCGGGCAGAACTACGAGCAGTACTTC. The rearrangement uses TRBV11-3 and TRBJ2-7; D might be TRBD2 (5 bases). CDR1 and CDR2 (germline): SGHNT, YENEEA. This CDR3 region has 14 residues. The germline V and J ends were trimmed by 3 bases and 3 bases, with 12 bases remaining between them.

This sequence joins TRBV6-5 and TRBJ1-5; D is possibly TRBD1 (6 bases). This CDR3 is 15 amino acids long. Germline lookup yields CDR1 MNHEY and CDR2 SVGAGI. V lost 6 bases and J 2 bases, leaving 14 bases between the germline ends. CDR3 DNA: TGTGCCAGCAGCGGGGGGGCTGGGGGCAATCAGCCCCAGCATTTT. Translated: CASSGGAGGNQPQHF.

The V gene is TRBV9, the J gene TRBJ2-4, with TRBD2 identical over 9 bases. The CDR3 has 17 amino acids. V shed 0 bases and J 3 bases; nucleotides not matched to a gene: 7. Germline values: CDR1 SGDLS, CDR2 YYNGEE. Written as DNA, the CDR3 is TGTGCCAGCAGCGTAGACCCTTCTAGCGGGGTCAAAAACATTCAGTACTTC. Translation: CASSVDPSSGVKNIQYF.

The chain recombines TRBV5-1 with TRBJ2-5; weak D call: TRBD1 (6 bases). Germline CDR1 reads SGHRS; CDR2 reads YFSETQ. The CDR3 covers 14 residues. Trimming took 1 base from V and 5 from J, leaving 12 bases between them. DNA for the CDR3: TGCGCCAGCAGCTTGACAGGGAGCGATGAGACCCAGTACTTC. The encoded protein is CASSLTGSDETQYF.

Concerning this clone itself: At one of its ends the junction is not consistent with the germline gene, which may arise from a read error. The V and J genes are TRBV5-4 and TRBJ1-2, with TRBD1 as a possible D gene (5 bases). Germline assignment: CDR1 SGHNT and CDR2 YYREEE (reference sequence). This CDR3 comprises 13 residues. This chain's CDR3 is CASSLGEVYKEAF. In DNA, the CDR3 is TGTGCCAGCAGCTTAGGGGAGGTCTATAAGGAAGCCTTC. Variable domain in full (rest from reference TRBV5-4 and TRBJ1-2): ETGVTQSPTHLIKTRGQQVTLRCSSQSGHNTVSWYQQALGQGPQFIFQYYREEENGRGNFPPRFSGLQFPNYSSELNVNALELDDSALYLCASSLGEVYKEAFGSGTRLTVV.

The genes are TRBV19 and TRBJ1-5; D gene ambiguous. Germline CDR1 reads LNHDA; CDR2 reads SQIVND (reference sequence). The CDR3 has 17 amino acids. V was trimmed by 1 base and J by 2 bases, leaving 15 bases between them. The CDR3 is CASSIGVKGGGNQPQHF. The DNA of the CDR3 is TGTGCCAGTAGTATAGGGGTTAAAGGCGGAGGCAATCAGCCCCAGCATTTT. The full variable domain, rest sourced from reference TRBV19 and TRBJ1-5, is DGGITQSPKYLFRKEGQNVTLSCEQNLNHDAMYWYRQDPGQGLRLIYYSQIVNDFQKGDIAEGYSVSREKKESFPLTVTSAQKNPTAFYLCASSIGVKGGGNQPQHFGDGTRLSIL.

This sequence joins TRBV20-1 and TRBJ2-7; 7 positions match TRBD2. The CDR3 runs 15 residues. From germline, CDR1 is DFQATT and CDR2 SNEGSKA (reference sequence). V dropped 3 bases and J dropped 1; count of bases not matched to a gene: 9. CDR3 sequence: CSASFGGGKSYEQYF. CDR3 DNA sequence: TGCAGTGCTAGTTTCGGGGGAGGGAAGTCCTACGAGCAGTACTTC.